This T cell receptor (beta chain) stems from a study of blood T cell repertoires in COVID-19. Turning to the study itself: Samples came from the United States, Italy and Spain, spanning acute and convalescent COVID-19. T cells, B-cell-depleted T cells, or PBMCs supplied cDNA or gDNA.

CDR3 size: 23 residues. Authors' analysis steps: Amplification of reference gene primers was used by the study to estimate nucleated cell counts. The assay was immunoSEQ multiplex PCR, and TCRdb's table has in-frame clones only and misses some. V and J calls and clone size are those listed in that table; D and trimming were worked out from the DNA. The table has 490,000 or so clones, approximately 88% seen once. The sample consisted of PBMCs or T cells enriched from blood (not recorded which). This chain connects TRBV21-1 to TRBJ2-1; TRBD2 is taken as the D call from the table, unchecked against the DNA. TRBV21-1 is assigned pseudogene status. This TCR derives from a woman between 35 and 50 years old who had recovered from COVID-19. CDR3 amino acids: CASSNIERKGLSGIIISYNEQFF. The CDR3 coding sequence is TGTGCCAGCAGCAATATCGAACGAAAAGGGCTAAGCGGAATAATTATATCCTACAATGAGCAGTTCTTC.